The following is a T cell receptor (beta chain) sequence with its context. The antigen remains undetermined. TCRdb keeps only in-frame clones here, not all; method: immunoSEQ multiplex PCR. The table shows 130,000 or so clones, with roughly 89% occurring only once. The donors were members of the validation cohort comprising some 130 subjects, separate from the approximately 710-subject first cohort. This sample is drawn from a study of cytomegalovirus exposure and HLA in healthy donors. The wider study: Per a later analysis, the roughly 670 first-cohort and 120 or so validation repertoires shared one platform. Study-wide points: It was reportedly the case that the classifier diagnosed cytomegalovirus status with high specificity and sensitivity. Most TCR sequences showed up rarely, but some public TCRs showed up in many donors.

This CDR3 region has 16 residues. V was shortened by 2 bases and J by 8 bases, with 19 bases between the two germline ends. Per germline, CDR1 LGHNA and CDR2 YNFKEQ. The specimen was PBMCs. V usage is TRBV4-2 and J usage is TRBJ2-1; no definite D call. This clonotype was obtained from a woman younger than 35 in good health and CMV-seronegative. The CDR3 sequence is CASSQFPGSQNDEQFF. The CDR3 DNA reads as TGTGCCAGCAGCCAATTCCCCGGGTCCCAGAACGATGAGCAGTTCTTC.